This is a list of T cell receptor beta chains from one sample in a study of cytomegalovirus exposure and HLA in healthy donors. TCRdb keeps only in-frame clones here, not all; method: immunoSEQ multiplex PCR. The sample holds 150,000 to 200,000 clones, 70% to 80% seen once. Sequencing was carried out using PBMCs. The receptors were gathered from a man aged 30 to 45 in good health and CMV-seropositive. Both conserved end residues are part of each CDR3. Fields, in order: D gene, clone size, V gene, J gene, CDR3 DNA, CDR3 protein. The D gene is left open where the match is weak. Clone size appears in some rows only: once, few, many, or a class for an expanded clone.

D: TRBD1; size: -; V: TRBV7-2; J: TRBJ2-7; DNA: TGTGCCAGCAGCTTATCGGGACAGAGCTTCTACGAGCAGTACTTC; CDR3: CASSLSGQSFYEQYF
D: TRBD2; size: few; V: TRBV7-2; J: TRBJ2-3; DNA: TGTGCCAGCAGCCTGGGACTACCGGCGGATACGCAGTATTTT; CDR3: CASSLGLPADTQYF
D: -; size: -; V: TRBV6-5; J: TRBJ1-4; DNA: TGTGCCAGCTACAGTATGAGAGAAGAAAAACTGTTTTTT; CDR3: CASYSMREEKLFF
D: -; size: -; V: TRBV27; J: TRBJ1-6; DNA: TGTGCCAGCAGCACCGGGTATGGAAATAATTCACCCCTCCACTTT; CDR3: CASSTGYGNNSPLHF
D: -; size: -; V: TRBV5-1; J: TRBJ1-1; DNA: TGCGCCAGCAGCCCGCCGGGGAGGGAATATACTGAAGCTTTCTTT; CDR3: CASSPPGREYTEAFF
D: TRBD2; size: -; V: TRBV27; J: TRBJ2-5; DNA: TGTGCCAGCAGCCGGACTAGCGTGCAAGAGACCCAGTACTTC; CDR3: CASSRTSVQETQYF
D: -; size: -; V: TRBV6-5; J: TRBJ2-7; DNA: TGTGCCAGCAGTGTTATGGACGGGAGCTCCTACGAGCAGTACTTC; CDR3: CASSVMDGSSYEQYF
D: -; size: -; V: TRBV19; J: TRBJ1-1; DNA: TGTGCCAGTAGTATAGACAGGGCACCAATGAACACTGAAGCTTTCTTT; CDR3: CASSIDRAPMNTEAFF
D: -; size: -; V: TRBV9; J: TRBJ2-3; DNA: TGTGCCAGCAGCGCCCACTCACAGGGCCACCTCACAGATACGCAGTATTTT; CDR3: CASSAHSQGHLTDTQYF
D: -; size: -; V: TRBV7-2; J: TRBJ2-7; DNA: TGTGCCAGCAGCCCATCACTAGGGCCGTACGAGCAGTACTTC; CDR3: CASSPSLGPYEQYF
D: -; size: -; V: TRBV9; J: TRBJ1-4; DNA: TGTGCCAGCAGCGTCGGACGGACTGCAACTAATGAAAAACTGTTTTTT; CDR3: CASSVGRTATNEKLFF
D: TRBD1; size: few; V: TRBV6-1; J: TRBJ2-7; DNA: TGTGCCAGCAGAGCGGGACAGGGCTACGAGCAGTACTTC; CDR3: CASRAGQGYEQYF
D: -; size: -; V: TRBV18; J: TRBJ2-6; DNA: TGTGCCAGCTCACTCCAAATCCGAGGGGAGGCTGGGGCCAACGTCCTGACTTTC; CDR3: CASSLQIRGEAGANVLTF
D: -; size: -; V: TRBV5-4; J: TRBJ2-7; DNA: TGTGCCATATCCGTGGCTCCCCGGGGGTACGAGCAGTACTTC; CDR3: CAISVAPRGYEQYF
D: -; size: -; V: TRBV5-1; J: TRBJ2-1; DNA: TGCGCCAGCAGCCCGGGTTACCATGAGCAGTTCTTC; CDR3: CASSPGYHEQFF
D: TRBD1; size: -; V: TRBV10-3; J: TRBJ2-5; DNA: TGTGCCATCAGTGCCGGGACAGGGCAAGAGACCCAGTACTTC; CDR3: CAISAGTGQETQYF
D: TRBD1; size: once; V: TRBV9; J: TRBJ1-3; DNA: TGTGCCAGCAGCGTAACAGGGGTATCTGGAAACACCATATATTTT; CDR3: CASSVTGVSGNTIYF
D: -; size: -; V: TRBV27; J: TRBJ2-2; DNA: TGTGCCAGCAGTTTTCGGACAGACTTCACCGGGGAGCTGTTTTTT; CDR3: CASSFRTDFTGELFF
D: TRBD2; size: few; V: TRBV4-2; J: TRBJ2-5; DNA: TGTGCCAGCAGCCAAGGAACTAGCGGGGGGGCGGTGGAGACCCAGTACTTC; CDR3: CASSQGTSGGAVETQYF
D: -; size: -; V: TRBV6-1; J: TRBJ1-1; DNA: TGTGCCAGCTTGGCAGGGCAGACTGAAGCTTTCTTT; CDR3: CASLAGQTEAFF
D: -; size: -; V: TRBV19; J: TRBJ2-3; DNA: TGTGCCAGTAGTATCTTCCAAGACTCAGATACGCAGTATTTT; CDR3: CASSIFQDSDTQYF
D: TRBD2; size: -; V: TRBV5-1; J: TRBJ2-1; DNA: TGCGCCAGCAGCTGGGCCTCTAGCGGGTCCTACAATGAGCAGTTCTTC; CDR3: CASSWASSGSYNEQFF
D: -; size: -; V: TRBV5-1; J: TRBJ2-2; DNA: TGCGCCAGCAGCTTGCCGGGCACCGGGGAGCTGTTTTTT; CDR3: CASSLPGTGELFF
D: TRBD2; size: -; V: TRBV4-1; J: TRBJ2-2; DNA: TGCGCCAGCAGGTCTAGCGGGGGGGTGAACACCGGGGAGCTGTTTTTT; CDR3: CASRSSGGVNTGELFF
D: -; size: -; V: TRBV6-5; J: TRBJ1-5; DNA: TGTGCCAGCAGTTACTCGATACGGCAGCCCCAGCATTTT; CDR3: CASSYSIRQPQHF
D: TRBD1; size: -; V: TRBV6-5; J: TRBJ2-7; DNA: TGTGCCAGCAGTTCAGACAGGGGTTACGAGCAGTACTTC; CDR3: CASSSDRGYEQYF
D: TRBD1; size: few; V: TRBV9; J: TRBJ2-7; DNA: TGTGCCAGCAGCGGAAGCTCCCGGGACAGCCTCTACGAGCAGTACTTC; CDR3: CASSGSSRDSLYEQYF
D: -; size: -; V: TRBV2; J: TRBJ2-5; DNA: TGTGCCAGCAGTGAGACGGGCGGGTCACAAGAGACCCAGTACTTC; CDR3: CASSETGGSQETQYF
D: -; size: -; V: TRBV5-1; J: TRBJ2-3; DNA: TGCGCCAGCAGCTTGGCGGACACTAGCACAGATACGCAGTATTTT; CDR3: CASSLADTSTDTQYF
D: TRBD1; size: -; V: TRBV7-9; J: TRBJ2-7; DNA: TGTGCCAGCAGTTCAGGGGGTAACGGCTACGAGCAGTACTTC; CDR3: CASSSGGNGYEQYF
D: TRBD1; size: -; V: TRBV28; J: TRBJ1-2; DNA: TGTGCCAGCAGCCTGGGACAGTTGTATGGCTACACCTTC; CDR3: CASSLGQLYGYTF